This T cell receptor (beta chain) was found in a study of cytomegalovirus exposure and HLA in healthy donors. PCR amplification relied on 60 Vbeta primers (plus 13 Jbeta primers). Here immunoSEQ multiplex PCR was the method, and the copy in TCRdb shows in-frame clones only, minus some. This sample yields 85,000 to 120,000 clones, of which about 75% are seen a single time; around 2.6% belongs to the top ten. Germline CDR1 SGHDN, CDR2 FVKESK. The CDR3 has 13 amino acids. V lost 9 bases to trimming and J lost 3 bases, with 15 bases between them. The count of this clone is one. The source of this sequence is a male donor in good health and CMV-seropositive. Sequencing used PBMCs. V usage is TRBV14 and J usage is TRBJ2-7, with TRBD1 as a possible D gene (6 bases). CDR3: CASTTGSIYEQYF. CDR3 DNA: TGTGCCAGTACTACAGGGAGCATCTACGAGCAGTACTTC.